The rows below give T cell receptor beta chains drawn from one sample of a study of T-cell reconstitution after alpha-beta-depleted transplantation in children. TCRdb itself ran the PCR reads through MiXCR, one entry per CDR3 protein. This table has some 290,000 distinct CDR3 sequences, roughly 21% appearing once. This specimen consisted of PBMCs, mostly from graft donor cells, obtained 180 days after TCRalphabeta/CD19-depleted stem cell transplant. The receptor source for this set is a male patient between 10 and 17 years old who had a stem cell transplant for acute lymphoblastic leukemia, so the T cells may come from the graft donor. Both conserved end residues are part of each CDR3. A D gene is named only where the DNA matches it firmly. Some rows mark clone size as missing; the rest say once, few, many or name a class of expanded clone.

abundance | j_gene | d_gene | v_gene | CDR3aa | CDR3nt
. | TRBJ2-7 | TRBD1 | TRBV13 | CASSLGGQSYEQYF | TGTGCCAGCAGCTTAGGGGGACAGTCCTACGAGCAGTACTTC
few | TRBJ2-5 | . | TRBV11-3 | CASSFTRSVYF | TGTGCCAGCAGCTTCACTCGGAGCGTGTACTTC
few | TRBJ2-6 | . | TRBV6-5 | CASSYQSSGANVLTF | TGTGCCAGCAGTTACCAGAGCTCTGGGGCCAACGTCCTGACTTTC
few | TRBJ1-4 | . | TRBV7-2 | CASSLRTTNEKLFF | TGTGCCAGCAGCTTAAGGACCACTAATGAAAAACTGTTTTTT
. | TRBJ1-1 | . | TRBV27 | CASSLYRHVGENTEAFF | TGTGCCAGCAGTTTATACCGCCATGTGGGGGAAAACACTGAAGCTTTCTTT
. | TRBJ2-7 | TRBD2 | TRBV20-1 | CSARGASGYEQYF | TGCAGTGCTAGAGGGGCTAGCGGCTACGAGCAGTACTTC
. | TRBJ1-2 | . | TRBV6-1 | CASTKFYGYTF | TGTGCCAGCACCAAATTCTATGGCTACACCTTC
few | TRBJ2-3 | TRBD2 | TRBV5-4 | CASSPPGLAGPTDTQYF | TGTGCCAGCAGCCCGCCGGGACTAGCGGGGCCCACAGATACGCAGTATTTT
. | TRBJ2-2 | . | TRBV7-7 | CARWEPNTGELFF | TGTGCCAGATGGGAGCCGAACACCGGGGAGCTGTTTTTT
. | TRBJ1-2 | . | TRBV9 | CASSALDGGDYGYTF | TGTGCCAGCAGCGCCCTGGATGGAGGAGACTATGGCTACACCTTC
. | TRBJ1-2 | TRBD1 | TRBV19 | CASRETGGPLSYGYTF | TGTGCCAGTAGGGAGACAGGGGGCCCTTTGTCCTATGGCTACACCTTC
few | TRBJ1-2 | . | TRBV5-1 | CASSLGQGSYGYTF | TGCGCCAGCAGCTTGGGGCAGGGCAGCTATGGCTACACCTTC
. | TRBJ2-1 | TRBD2 | TRBV14 | CASSQVSSGRSYNEQFF | TGTGCCAGCAGCCAAGTTTCTAGCGGGAGATCCTACAATGAGCAGTTCTTC
. | TRBJ2-3 | . | TRBV3-1 | CASSQVTGIQPDTQYF | TGTGCCAGCAGCCAAGTGACCGGGATTCAACCAGATACGCAGTATTTT
. | TRBJ2-2 | . | TRBV7-9 | CASIPTNTGELFF | TGTGCCAGCATCCCTACTAACACCGGGGAGCTGTTTTTT
once | TRBJ2-5 | . | TRBV4-1 | CASSQVLLEETQYF | TGCGCCAGCAGCCAAGTTCTACTGGAAGAGACCCAGTACTTC
. | TRBJ2-3 | . | TRBV30 | CAWALTDTQYF | TGTGCCTGGGCACTCACAGATACGCAGTATTTT
. | TRBJ2-7 | . | TRBV5-6 | CASSETAGYEQYF | TGTGCCAGCAGCGAAACAGCCGGGTACGAGCAGTACTTC
few | TRBJ2-5 | . | TRBV20-1 | CSARLGRPPGTQYF | TGCAGTGCTAGATTAGGGCGCCCCCCGGGGACCCAGTACTTC
few | TRBJ2-1 | TRBD2 | TRBV4-2 | CASSQDRYGRYGWWQFF | TGTGCCAGCAGCCAAGATCGGTACGGGAGGTATGGATGGTGGCAGTTCTTC
few | TRBJ2-1 | TRBD2 | TRBV24-1 | CATSGIAGGRRSEQFF | TGTGCCACCAGTGGCATCGCGGGAGGGAGGAGGAGTGAGCAGTTCTTC
. | TRBJ2-1 | TRBD2 | TRBV7-3 | CASSLGQGLAGNEQFF | TGTGCCAGCAGCTTAGGACAGGGACTAGCGGGTAATGAGCAGTTCTTC
. | TRBJ2-1 | TRBD2 | TRBV7-2 | CASSLLAGIYNEQFF | TGTGCCAGCAGCTTACTAGCGGGCATCTACAATGAGCAGTTCTTC
. | TRBJ2-3 | . | TRBV9 | CASSVVGFPGGGTDTQYF | TGTGCCAGCAGCGTAGTCGGATTTCCCGGCGGGGGCACAGATACGCAGTATTTT
few | TRBJ2-7 | . | TRBV7-2 | CASSLSRTLYEQYF | TGTGCCAGCAGCTTATCCCGCACACTCTACGAGCAGTACTTC
. | TRBJ1-4 | . | TRBV25-1 | CASSPGLGSEKLFF | TGTGCCAGCAGTCCCGGCCTTGGATCGGAAAAACTGTTTTTT
few | TRBJ2-3 | TRBD2 | TRBV14 | CASSPTSGLTDTQYF | TGTGCCAGCAGCCCGACTAGCGGCCTCACAGATACGCAGTATTTT
. | TRBJ2-7 | TRBD2 | TRBV25-1 | CASRPLLAGGSEQYF | TGTGCCAGCCGCCCCTTACTAGCGGGAGGTTCCGAGCAGTACTTC
. | TRBJ2-7 | TRBD2 | TRBV5-1 | CASSLQSGGGYEQYF | TGCGCCAGCAGCTTACAAAGCGGGGGAGGCTACGAGCAGTACTTC
many | TRBJ2-7 | . | TRBV29-1 | CSVEGDSYEQYF | TGCAGCGTTGAAGGGGATAGCTACGAGCAGTACTTC
. | TRBJ2-5 | TRBD1 | TRBV5-5 | CASSLWTGDTQYF | TGTGCCAGCAGCTTGTGGACAGGGGACACCCAGTACTTC
. | TRBJ2-1 | TRBD2 | TRBV25-1 | CASSGIAGGREQFF | TGTGCCAGCAGTGGCATAGCGGGAGGACGTGAGCAGTTCTTC
few | TRBJ1-1 | . | TRBV7-9 | CASSPTRTEAFF | TGTGCCAGCAGCCCTACACGGACTGAAGCTTTCTTT
few | TRBJ2-1 | TRBD2 | TRBV12-3/TRBV12-4 | CASSLLAPTYNEQFF | TGTGCCAGCAGTCTACTAGCGCCCACCTACAATGAGCAGTTCTTC
. | TRBJ1-2 | . | TRBV3-1 | CASSRPAGGLTYGYTF | TGTGCCAGCAGCCGTCCTGCTGGGGGGTTGACATATGGCTACACCTTC
. | TRBJ1-6 | TRBD1 | TRBV28 | CASSLTGGPLHF | TGTGCCAGCAGTCTCACAGGGGGACCCCTCCACTTT
. | TRBJ2-3 | TRBD2 | TRBV28 | CASSIGVSGRAADTQYF | TGTGCCAGCAGTATTGGGGTTAGCGGGAGGGCCGCAGATACGCAGTATTTT
. | TRBJ2-7 | TRBD1 | TRBV25-1 | CASGTLGTGGKEQYF | TGTGCCAGTGGGACCCTTGGGACAGGGGGCAAGGAGCAGTACTTC
few | TRBJ2-5 | . | TRBV11-2 | CASSLDLGSETQYF | TGTGCCAGCAGCTTAGATCTGGGCAGCGAGACCCAGTACTTC
. | TRBJ2-7 | . | TRBV20-1 | CSAPRDSSYEQYF | TGCAGTGCTCCGCGGGACAGCTCCTACGAGCAGTACTTC
once | TRBJ2-3 | TRBD2 | TRBV10-2 | CASSEWGLAGGIADTQYF | TGCGCCAGCAGTGAATGGGGACTAGCGGGAGGAATAGCAGATACGCAGTATTTT
. | TRBJ1-1 | . | TRBV19 | CAIRIEVRTNTEAFF | TGTGCCATAAGAATTGAGGTCCGGACGAACACTGAAGCTTTCTTT
. | TRBJ2-1 | . | TRBV5-1 | CASSLAPDEQFF | TGCGCCAGCAGCTTGGCGCCGGATGAGCAGTTCTTC
. | TRBJ1-3 | . | TRBV12-3/TRBV12-4 | CASSFEISGNTIYF | TGTGCCAGCAGTTTCGAGATTAGTGGAAACACCATATATTTT
. | TRBJ1-4 | . | TRBV12-3/TRBV12-4 | CASSLGGRPNEKLFF | TGTGCCAGCAGTTTAGGAGGGCGGCCTAATGAAAAACTGTTTTTT
. | TRBJ2-3 | TRBD2 | TRBV5-1 | CASSLYSGRAGDTQYF | TGCGCCAGCAGCTTGTATAGCGGGAGGGCCGGAGATACGCAGTATTTT
. | TRBJ2-7 | TRBD2 | TRBV6-5 | CASSYTLAGGSSYEQYF | TGTGCCAGCAGTTACACACTAGCGGGAGGTAGCTCCTACGAGCAGTACTTC
. | TRBJ2-7 | . | TRBV20-1 | CSAGQYEQYF | TGCAGTGCTGGCCAGTACGAGCAGTACTTC
few | TRBJ1-4 | . | TRBV5-1 | CASSLDGGDEKLFF | TGCGCCAGCAGCTTGGATGGGGGAGATGAAAAACTGTTTTTT
few | TRBJ1-1 | . | TRBV5-1 | CASSSPGTRLAMNTEAFF | TGCGCCAGCAGTTCACCCGGGACAAGGCTCGCTATGAACACTGAAGCTTTCTTT
. | TRBJ2-7 | . | TRBV18 | CASSPLGGNEQYF | TGTGCCAGCTCACCACTTGGGGGAAACGAGCAGTACTTC
once | TRBJ2-7 | TRBD1 | TRBV20-1 | CSALRTGGFYEQYF | TGCAGTGCCCTAAGGACAGGGGGTTTCTACGAGCAGTACTTC